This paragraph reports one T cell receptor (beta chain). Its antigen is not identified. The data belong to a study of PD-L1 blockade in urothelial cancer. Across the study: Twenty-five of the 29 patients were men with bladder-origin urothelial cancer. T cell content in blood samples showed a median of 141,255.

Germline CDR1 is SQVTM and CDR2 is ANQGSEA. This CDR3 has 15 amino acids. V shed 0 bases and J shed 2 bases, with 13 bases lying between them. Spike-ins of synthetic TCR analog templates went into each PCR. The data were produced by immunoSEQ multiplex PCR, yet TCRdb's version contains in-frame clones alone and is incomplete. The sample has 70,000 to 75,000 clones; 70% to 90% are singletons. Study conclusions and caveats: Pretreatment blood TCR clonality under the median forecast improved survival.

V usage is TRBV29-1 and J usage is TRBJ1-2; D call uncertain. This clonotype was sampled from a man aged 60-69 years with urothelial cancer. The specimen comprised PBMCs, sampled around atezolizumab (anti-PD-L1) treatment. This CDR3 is CSVEDVRTDNYGYTF. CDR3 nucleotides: TGCAGCGTTGAAGATGTAAGGACTGACAACTATGGCTACACCTTC.